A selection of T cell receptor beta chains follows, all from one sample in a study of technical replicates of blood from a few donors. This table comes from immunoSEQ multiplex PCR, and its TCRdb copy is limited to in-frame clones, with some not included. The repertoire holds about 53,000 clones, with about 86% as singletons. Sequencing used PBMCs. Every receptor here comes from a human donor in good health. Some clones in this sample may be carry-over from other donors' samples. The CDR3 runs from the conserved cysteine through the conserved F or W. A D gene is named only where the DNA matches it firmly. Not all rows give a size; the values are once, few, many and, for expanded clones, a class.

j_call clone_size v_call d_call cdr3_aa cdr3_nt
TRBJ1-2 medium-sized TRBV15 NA CATSREFTGKEGYTF TGTGCCACCAGCAGGGAATTTACAGGGAAGGAAGGCTACACCTTC
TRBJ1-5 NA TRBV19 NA CASSIVGTRSQPQHF TGTGCCAGTAGTATTGTAGGGACTAGGTCCCAGCCCCAGCATTTT
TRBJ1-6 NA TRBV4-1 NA CASSQDRGWNSPLHF TGCGCCAGCAGCCAAGATAGGGGGTGGAATTCACCCCTCCACTTT
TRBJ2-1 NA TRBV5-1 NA CASSSAGGEQFF TGCGCCAGCAGCTCGGCCGGCGGTGAGCAGTTCTTC
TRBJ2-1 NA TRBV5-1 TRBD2 CASSPPAGERAEQFF TGCGCCAGCAGCCCCCCAGCGGGAGAGCGAGCTGAGCAGTTCTTC
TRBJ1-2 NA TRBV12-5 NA CASGLANYGYTF TGTGCTAGTGGTTTGGCGAACTATGGCTACACCTTC
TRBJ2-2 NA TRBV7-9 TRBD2 CASTGTSGRNTGELFF TGTGCCAGCACCGGGACTAGCGGGAGGAACACCGGGGAGCTGTTTTTT
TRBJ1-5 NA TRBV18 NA CASSPGDGGQPQHF TGTGCCAGCTCACCAGGGGACGGGGGTCAGCCCCAGCATTTT
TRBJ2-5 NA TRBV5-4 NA CASSLQRTQETQYF TGTGCCAGCAGCCTTCAGCGTACCCAAGAGACCCAGTACTTC
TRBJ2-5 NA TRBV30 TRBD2 CAWSFRAGGETQYF TGTGCCTGGAGTTTTAGAGCGGGAGGGGAGACCCAGTACTTC